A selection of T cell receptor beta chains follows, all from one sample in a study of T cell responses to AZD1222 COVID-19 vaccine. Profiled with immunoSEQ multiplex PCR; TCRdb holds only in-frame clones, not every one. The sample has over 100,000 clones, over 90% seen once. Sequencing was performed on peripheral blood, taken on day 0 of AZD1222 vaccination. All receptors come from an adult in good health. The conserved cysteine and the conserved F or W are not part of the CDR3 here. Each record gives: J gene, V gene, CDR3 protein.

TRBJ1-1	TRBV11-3	ASSLEPREAF
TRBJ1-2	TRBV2	ASSAGGRGGYT
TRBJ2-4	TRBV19	ASSIVRLAKNIQY
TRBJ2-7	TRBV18	ASSLGTSGREQY
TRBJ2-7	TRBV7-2	ASSFDRDPSYEQY
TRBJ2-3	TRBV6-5	ASRGLAGPDTQY
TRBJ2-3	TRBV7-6	ASSLAGGLDTQY
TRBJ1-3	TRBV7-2	ASSLGSSGNTIY
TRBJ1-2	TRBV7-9	ASSSPTGDTNYGYT
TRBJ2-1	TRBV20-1	SASILAGPLNNEQF
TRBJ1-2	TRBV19	ASSLSYRDRVYGYT
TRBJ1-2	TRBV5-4	ASSPPPPGKGGYT
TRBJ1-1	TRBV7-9	ASSVGAANTEAF
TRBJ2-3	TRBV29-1	SVPVSGPDTQY
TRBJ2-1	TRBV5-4	ASSWNREQF
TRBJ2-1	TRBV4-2	ASSQVLREGYNEQF
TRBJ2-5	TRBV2	ASSVDSRAETQY
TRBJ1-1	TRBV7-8	ASSLGWLDRDFLEDTEAF
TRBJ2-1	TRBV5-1	ASSLVGDNEQF
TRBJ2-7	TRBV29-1	SVETPSGSNPYEQY
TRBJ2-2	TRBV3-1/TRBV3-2	ASSQGGTANTGELF
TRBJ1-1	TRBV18	ASSPSPGGAF
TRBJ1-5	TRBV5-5	ASSHTMTGASNQPQH
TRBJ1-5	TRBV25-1	ASRGQGSNQPQH
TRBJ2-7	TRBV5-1	ASSSDRGRDEQY
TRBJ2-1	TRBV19	ASSIQGLYYNEQF
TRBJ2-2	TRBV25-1	ASSESGSWELF
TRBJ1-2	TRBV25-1	ASSVDTASKYGYT
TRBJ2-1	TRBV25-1	ASSEYMADDEQF
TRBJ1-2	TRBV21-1	ASSKVREEAGYT
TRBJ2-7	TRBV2	ASSLAGGPNLQQY
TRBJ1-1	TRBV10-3	AISNRPGPTEAF
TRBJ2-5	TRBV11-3	ASRQQGEETQY
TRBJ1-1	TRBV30	AWSGPRSSTEAF
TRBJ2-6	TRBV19	ASKSSFSGANVLT
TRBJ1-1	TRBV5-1	ASSQDPRATEAF
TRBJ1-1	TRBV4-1	ASSQLSREGTEAF
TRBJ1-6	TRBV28	VTGGLLSNSPLH
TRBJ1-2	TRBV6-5	ASRGDVREVGGYT
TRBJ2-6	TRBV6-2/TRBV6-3	ASSPPGGAASGANVLT
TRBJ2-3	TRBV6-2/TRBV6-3	ASSRTTTDTQY
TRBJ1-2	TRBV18	ASSPLQGADYGYT
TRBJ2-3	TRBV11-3	ASSRGLASTDTQY
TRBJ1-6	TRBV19	ASSLTSGALH
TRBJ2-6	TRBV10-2	ASSGRISGANVLT
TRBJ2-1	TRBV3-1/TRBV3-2	ASSPRGRGEQF
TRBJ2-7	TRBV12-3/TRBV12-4	ASSQRTDYEQY
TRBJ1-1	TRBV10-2	ASPHSGGRGTEAF
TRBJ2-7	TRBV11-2	ASSLASGFNEQY
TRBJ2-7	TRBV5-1	ASTIYTGTGVYEQY
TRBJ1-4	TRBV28	ASSRQGGGEKLF
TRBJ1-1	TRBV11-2	ASSSGGTGGFTEAF
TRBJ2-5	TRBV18	ASSPQAARGETQY
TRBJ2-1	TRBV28	ASSLGGSSYNEQF
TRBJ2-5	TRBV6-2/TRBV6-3	ASSRLGSGRETQY
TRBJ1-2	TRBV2	ASRGVTDYGYT
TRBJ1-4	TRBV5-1	ASSDTGSTNEKLF
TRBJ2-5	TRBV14	ASSQGPAGTQY
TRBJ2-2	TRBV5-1	ASSLDRPGELF
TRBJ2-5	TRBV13	ASSLSQQETQY